This is a list of T cell receptor beta chains from one sample in a study of OX40 agonist ivuxolimab in advanced cancers. Clones were sequenced by immunoSEQ multiplex PCR, and TCRdb holds only the in-frame ones, with some missing. The data contain around 72,000 clones, roughly 88% of them singletons. The source was CD4+ or CD8+ T cells sorted from blood, collected in a trial of the OX40 agonist ivuxolimab. Receptor source: an adult with an advanced solid tumor such as melanoma, head and neck, liver or kidney cancer. CDR3s include the opening cysteine and the closing phenylalanine or tryptophan. A D gene is named only where the DNA matches it firmly. For some rows the clone size is stated as once, few or many, or as a class when expanded; others skip it.

V gene	D gene	J gene	clone size	CDR3 DNA	CDR3 protein
TRBV4-1	-	TRBJ1-5	-	TGCGCCAGCAGCCAAGATGGGGGTGGGAGCAATCAGCCCCAGCATTTT	CASSQDGGGSNQPQHF
TRBV7-8	-	TRBJ2-7	-	TGTGCCAGCAGCTTAGTGGGGACATCGGGCTACGAGCAGTACTTC	CASSLVGTSGYEQYF
TRBV18	TRBD1	TRBJ1-2	-	TGTGCCAGCTCACCACCGGACAGGGGGCTTGGCTACACCTTC	CASSPPDRGLGYTF
TRBV5-1	TRBD1	TRBJ2-6	-	TGCGCCAGCAGCGGGACAGGGGAGCTCTCTGGGGCCAACGTCCTGACTTTC	CASSGTGELSGANVLTF
TRBV4-1	-	TRBJ1-2	-	TGCGCCAGCAGCCAAGACAGGTGGAATGGCTACACCTTC	CASSQDRWNGYTF
TRBV6-5	-	TRBJ1-2	-	TGTGCCAGCAGTTACTCCGGGGTGGGCTATGGCTACACCTTC	CASSYSGVGYGYTF
TRBV10-3	TRBD2	TRBJ2-7	-	TGTGCCATCAGTCCAGCGGGGGCCTACGAGCAGTACTTC	CAISPAGAYEQYF
TRBV19	-	TRBJ2-5	-	TGTGCCAGTAGTAGTCACAGGAAAGAGACCCAGTACTTC	CASSSHRKETQYF
TRBV15	-	TRBJ2-4	-	TGTGCCACCAGCAGAGTAGGGGCTATAAACATTCAGTACTTC	CATSRVGAINIQYF
TRBV19	-	TRBJ1-1	-	TGTGCCAGTAGTATGGGCGGTAACACTGAAGCTTTCTTT	CASSMGGNTEAFF
TRBV19	-	TRBJ1-3	-	TGTGCCAGTAGTCCTTGGACTTCTCATCCCTCTGGAAACACCATATATTTT	CASSPWTSHPSGNTIYF
TRBV5-1	-	TRBJ2-1	-	TGCGCCAGCACCCGGAGTGGGGGTAGCTCCTACAATGAGCAGTTCTTC	CASTRSGGSSYNEQFF
TRBV6-5	-	TRBJ1-4	-	TGTGCCAGCAGTTACTCAGGCAGGGGAGCTGAAAAACTGTTTTTT	CASSYSGRGAEKLFF
TRBV19	-	TRBJ1-5	-	TGTGCCAGTAGTTCTACGACAGGCTATAGCAATCAGCCCCAGCATTTT	CASSSTTGYSNQPQHF
TRBV6-5	-	TRBJ2-2	once	TGTGCCAGCAGTTACGACCGTGGCGGGGAGCTGTTTTTT	CASSYDRGGELFF
TRBV9	-	TRBJ2-3	once	TGTGCCAGCAGCGTAGGGGTGCGGGGGCTAGGGACAGATACGCAGTATTTT	CASSVGVRGLGTDTQYF
TRBV5-1	TRBD2	TRBJ2-1	-	TGCGCCAGCAGCATAGCAAATTCGGGGGGCTCCTACAATGAGCAGTTCTTC	CASSIANSGGSYNEQFF
TRBV5-1	TRBD1	TRBJ2-3	once	TGCGCCAGCAGCTTCGGACAGGGCGGGGATACGCAGTATTTT	CASSFGQGGDTQYF
TRBV19	-	TRBJ1-4	-	TGTGCCAGTAGCAGGAGGGACGGTCGGAGCGAAAAACTGTTTTTT	CASSRRDGRSEKLFF
TRBV6-1	TRBD1	TRBJ2-1	-	TGTGCCAGCACTTGGACAGGCTACTCCTACAATGAGCAGTTCTTC	CASTWTGYSYNEQFF
TRBV5-1	TRBD2	TRBJ2-3	-	TGCGCCAGCACCTGGGAGCGGGGTTTCACAGATACGCAGTATTTT	CASTWERGFTDTQYF
TRBV4-1	TRBD1	TRBJ1-5	-	TGCGCCAGCAGCCAAGACCGGGACAGGGGCCCTCATCAGCCCCAGCATTTT	CASSQDRDRGPHQPQHF
TRBV6-1	-	TRBJ2-5	-	TGTGCCAGCAGTGAAGCGCAGCAGACCCAGTACTTC	CASSEAQQTQYF
TRBV11-2	TRBD2	TRBJ2-5	-	TGTGCCAGCAGCTCAGCGGGGGCCACCCAAGAGACCCAGTACTTC	CASSSAGATQETQYF
TRBV6-6	-	TRBJ2-1	-	TGTGCCATCAAGGAGGGGGCATCATCCTACAATGAGCAGTTCTTC	CAIKEGASSYNEQFF
TRBV30	TRBD2	TRBJ2-7	-	TGTGCCTGGAGGGGAGGGCGGAAGCAGTACTTC	CAWRGGRKQYF
TRBV6-1	-	TRBJ2-2	few	TGTGCCAGCAGTGAAGTGGCCGACACCGGGGAGCTGTTTTTT	CASSEVADTGELFF
TRBV6-6	-	TRBJ2-7	-	TGTGCCAGCAGTTCCCCGCGTGAGGGCCGGGACGAGCAGTACTTC	CASSSPREGRDEQYF